The 24 T cell receptor beta chains reported below all come from one sample, sequenced in a study of blood T cell repertoires in COVID-19. The table came from immunoSEQ multiplex PCR; TCRdb's copy has only in-frame clones and leaves some out. The data show about 130,000 clones, around 86% seen once. The sample comprised peripheral blood. The receptors derive from a man in his 60s with acute or convalescent COVID-19.

This rearrangement joins TRBV11-3 to TRBJ2-2, with 9 bases that match TRBD2. Per germline, CDR1 SGHNT and CDR2 YENEEA. The trim removed 2 bases at V and 3 bases at J, leaving 13 bases unmatched. The CDR3 runs to 19 residues. The CDR3 sequence is CASSLTGPLAGADTGELFF. The CDR3 nucleotides are TGTGCCAGCAGCTTAACTGGCCCATTAGCGGGAGCCGACACCGGGGAGCTGTTTTTT. Drawing the rest from reference TRBV11-3 and TRBJ2-2, the complete variable domain is EAGVVQSPRYKIIEKKQPVAFWCNPISGHNTLYWYLQNLGQGPELLIRYENEEAVDDSQLPKDRFSAERLKGVDSTLKIQPAELGDSAVYLCASSLTGPLAGADTGELFFGEGSRLTVL.

This clone appeared a single time. The genes are TRBV5-8 and TRBJ1-5; D remains unclear. V was shortened by 3 bases and J by 0 bases, with 7 bases between the two germline ends. The CDR3 length is 14 residues. Per the germline V gene, CDR1 is SGHTS and CDR2 is YDEGEE. CDR3 sequence (DNA): TGTGCCAGCAGCTCCAGAATTAGCAATCAGCCCCAGCATTTT. Translated, it gives CASSSRISNQPQHF.

The rearrangement uses TRBV19 and TRBJ1-6, with a possible D match to TRBD1 (5 bases). Germline CDR1 LNHDA, CDR2 SQIVND (reference sequence). The CDR3 is 14 amino acids. Trimming stripped 7 bases from V and 9 bases from J, with 16 bases between. The CDR3 DNA reads as TGTGCCAGTATGAGCCGGGGGTTTCGTTCACCCCTCCACTTT. This sequence encodes CASMSRGFRSPLHF.

V usage is TRBV28 and J usage is TRBJ1-4, with D possibly being TRBD1 (5 bases). Germline assignment: CDR1 MDHEN and CDR2 SYDVKM. V gave up 6 bases and J gave up 4 bases, with 9 bases separating them. This CDR3 spans 13 amino acids. This CDR3 is CASRGRGNEKLFF. The CDR3 bases are TGTGCCAGCAGGGGGAGGGGTAATGAAAAACTGTTTTTT.

The chain is built from TRBV6-6 and TRBJ2-7; 7 nucleotides agree with TRBD1. The CDR3 totals 14 residues. V was clipped by 10 bases and J by 1 base; unmatched bases: 10. Germline values: CDR1 MNHNY, CDR2 SVGAGI (reference sequence). CDR3 DNA: TGTGCCACCTCTGTTGGGGGACAGTCCTACGAGCAGTACTTC. Residues: CATSVGGQSYEQYF.

CDR3 amino acids: CASSYGQGALSGTEAFF. The DNA of the CDR3 is TGCGCCAGCAGCTACGGACAGGGGGCGCTTTCGGGTACTGAAGCTTTCTTT. The genes are TRBV5-1 and TRBJ1-1, with 11 nucleotides matching TRBD1. With 3 bases clipped from V and 5 bases from J, the junction kept 12 bases outside the gene matches. The CDR3 covers 17 residues. Germline V gene sequence: CDR1 SGHRS, CDR2 YFSETQ.

In its sample, this clone was seen once. V gene TRBV7-9 combines with J gene TRBJ2-5, with D possibly matching TRBD1 (5 bases). The germline V gene encodes CDR1 SEHNR and CDR2 FQNEAQ (reference sequence). V shed 5 bases and J shed 1 base, with 11 bases lying between them. The length of the CDR3 is 14 residues. CDR3 DNA: TGTGCCAGCAGCCACGACAGAGTCCAAGAGACCCAGTACTTC. Protein product: CASSHDRVQETQYF.

This clone was observed a few times. The V and J genes are TRBV4-1 and TRBJ2-1; 10 nucleotides match TRBD2. The CDR3 totals 16 residues. J lost 10 bases, V lost 3 bases, and 12 bases had no gene match. Germline CDR1 MGHRA, CDR2 YSYEKL. The CDR3 bases are TGCGCCAGCAGCCAGCTACCCTCCCTAGCGGGAGAGGAGCAGTTCTTC. Protein: CASSQLPSLAGEEQFF.

The chain has TRBV7-8 and TRBJ2-7; D possibly corresponds to TRBD2 (5 bases). CDR1 and CDR2 (germline): SGHVS, FQNEAQ. The CDR3 has 15 residues. Deletions cut 2 bases from V and 1 base from J, with 12 bases between. The DNA for the CDR3 is TGTGCCAGCAGCTTATTAAGCCTAGCTTCCTACGAGCAGTACTTC. Its translation is CASSLLSLASYEQYF.

The chain joins TRBV6-6 to TRBJ1-2, with 7 bases that match TRBD1. J gave up 6 bases and V 5 bases, and 15 bases lay outside the gene matches. Germline-derived CDR1 and CDR2 are MNHNY and SVGAGI (reference sequence). The CDR3 contains 16 residues. The CDR3, as DNA: TGTGCCAGCAGTGGACAGGACAGCCAGGCCCCCCATGGCTACACCTTC. Translated: CASSGQDSQAPHGYTF.

The rearrangement links TRBV16 to TRBJ1-2; tentative D call: TRBD1 (5 bases). Trimming removed 4 bases from V and 4 bases from J, with 10 bases in between. Germline CDR1 is KGHSY and CDR2 is FQNENV. The CDR3 is 13 residues long. The CDR3 DNA reads as TGTGCCAGCAGCCGCAAGACAGTCTATGGCTACACCTTC. Translation: CASSRKTVYGYTF.

The J gene is TRBJ2-5, the V gene TRBV27, with D maybe TRBD1 (6 bases). The CDR3 runs to 14 residues. In germline, CDR1 is MNHEY, CDR2 SMNVEV (reference sequence). V lost 4 bases and J lost 5, with 14 bases in between. The CDR3 nucleotides are TGTGCCAGCAGTTCCGGACAGCTCCGGGAGACCCAGTACTTC. As protein: CASSSGQLRETQYF.

This rearrangement joins TRBV6-5 to TRBJ2-2; the D gene is possibly TRBD2 (6 bases). The CDR3 runs 12 residues. The germline V gene encodes CDR1 MNHEY and CDR2 SVGAGI. The ends were cut back, 7 bases at V and 4 bases at J, with 7 bases in the middle. The CDR3 DNA reads TGTGCCAGCATCGGGGGCACCGGGGAGCTGTTTTTT. This sequence encodes CASIGGTGELFF.

V gene TRBV27 combines with J gene TRBJ2-5; 7 bases line up with TRBD1. CDR1 and CDR2 from the germline V gene are MNHEY and SMNVEV (reference sequence). This CDR3 has 14 amino acids. V was clipped by 4 bases and J by 1 base; unmatched bases: 3. CDR3 sequence reads: CASSSGQIQETQYF. The CDR3 DNA is TGTGCCAGCAGTTCGGGACAGATCCAAGAGACCCAGTACTTC.

The genes are TRBV24-1 and TRBJ1-6; 7 positions match TRBD1. The CDR3 sequence is 19 residues long. The trim removed 1 base at V and 10 bases at J, leaving 18 bases unmatched. The germline V gene encodes CDR1 KGHDR and CDR2 SFDVKD. This CDR3 is CATSDFTTGRDRKISPLHF. The CDR3 coding sequence is TGTGCCACCAGTGATTTCACTACGGGCCGGGACAGAAAAATATCACCCCTCCACTTT.

The CDR3 bases are TGTGCCAGCAGCCAGGGGTTGTGGGCCAACAACAATGAGCAGTTCTTC. It translates to CASSQGLWANNNEQFF. The chain is built from TRBV7-2 and TRBJ2-1; TRBD1 is a possible D gene (6 bases). CDR3 length: 16 residues. In germline, CDR1 is SGHTA, CDR2 FQGNSA. V dropped 5 bases and J dropped 5 bases, with 19 bases sitting between them.

The chain recombines TRBV7-3 with TRBJ2-5; a possible D gene is TRBD2 (5 bases). The CDR3 length is 15 residues. Germline CDR1 and CDR2: SGHTA and FQGTGA. V gave up 0 bases and J gave up 4 bases, with 12 bases separating them. The CDR3 protein is CASSLTMEDGETQYF. CDR3 coding DNA: TGTGCCAGCAGCTTAACGATGGAGGACGGAGAGACCCAGTACTTC.

In regard to this clone: Additional DNA sequences in this sample encode the identical CDR3. The rearrangement joins TRBV30 to TRBJ1-5; D is perhaps TRBD1 (5 bases). V lost 0 bases to trimming and J lost 7 bases, with 13 bases between them. There are 14 residues in the CDR3. CDR1 and CDR2 (germline): GTSNPN, SVGIG (reference sequence). The CDR3 here is CAWSVSGRGQPQHF. The CDR3 coding sequence is TGTGCCTGGAGTGTTTCAGGGAGGGGCCAGCCCCAGCATTTT.

J is TRBJ1-1 and V is TRBV30; no clear D gene. Trimming shortened V by 2 bases and J by 1 base, and 8 bases separated the two germline ends. The CDR3 runs to 13 residues. CDR1 and CDR2 (germline): GTSNPN, SVGIG (reference sequence). The CDR3 region has the DNA TGTGCCTGGAGTCAGAGGCAGAACACTGAAGCTTTCTTT. It yields the protein CAWSQRQNTEAFF. Filled out from reference TRBV30 and TRBJ1-1, the complete variable domain reads SQTIHQWPATLVQPVGSPLSLECTVEGTSNPNLYWYRQAAGRGLQLLFYSVGIGQISSEVPQNLSASRPQDRQFILSSKKLLLSDSGFYLCAWSQRQNTEAFFGQGTRLTVV.

J is TRBJ1-5 and V is TRBV3-1 (or the pseudogene TRBV3-2); D ambiguous. In germline, CDR1 is LGHDT, CDR2 YNNKEL (reference sequence). The CDR3 covers 14 residues. The V end was cut by 1 base, the J end by 5 bases, with 9 bases between. In DNA form, the CDR3 reads TGTGCCAGCAGCCAAGGAGCCCTACATCAGCCCCAGCATTTT. Translation: CASSQGALHQPQHF.

This clone was counted a few times. This chain uses TRBV5-1 with TRBJ1-4; D call uncertain. The CDR3 contains 16 residues. Trimming took 4 bases from V and 8 from J, leaving 21 bases between them. The germline CDR1 and CDR2 sequences are SGHRS and YFSETQ. The CDR3, as DNA: TGCGCCAGCAGCCCCTGGCGGTCAACTAAGGAGGAAAAACTGTTTTTT. It specifies CASSPWRSTKEEKLFF.

The chain couples TRBV30 to TRBJ1-2; D unclear. Germline values: CDR1 GTSNPN, CDR2 SVGIG (reference sequence). V was cut by 4 bases and J by 4 bases, with 19 bases left in between. This CDR3 contains 15 residues. This CDR3 reads CAWNPPGRFTYGYTF. CDR3 bases: TGTGCCTGGAACCCCCCAGGCCGATTCACCTATGGCTACACCTTC.

V and J are TRBV28 and TRBJ1-3; 7 bases align to TRBD1. V gave up 6 bases and J gave up 0 bases; unmatched junction bases: 8. Germline CDR1 reads MDHEN; CDR2 reads SYDVKM. This CDR3 spans 16 amino acids. Written as DNA, the CDR3 is TGTGCCAGCAGGGTTAAGGGGGCCATCTCTGGAAACACCATATATTTT. Its protein product is CASRVKGAISGNTIYF.

The rearrangement uses TRBV18 and TRBJ1-2; 9 bases map to TRBD1. V was pared by 3 bases and J by 9 bases, with 8 bases of the junction left unmatched. The CDR3 consists of 14 residues. Germline CDR1 KGHSH, CDR2 LQKENI. The DNA for the CDR3 is TGTGCCAGCTCACCCGGACAGGGGCCTAACCGCTACACCTTC. Amino acid sequence: CASSPGQGPNRYTF.